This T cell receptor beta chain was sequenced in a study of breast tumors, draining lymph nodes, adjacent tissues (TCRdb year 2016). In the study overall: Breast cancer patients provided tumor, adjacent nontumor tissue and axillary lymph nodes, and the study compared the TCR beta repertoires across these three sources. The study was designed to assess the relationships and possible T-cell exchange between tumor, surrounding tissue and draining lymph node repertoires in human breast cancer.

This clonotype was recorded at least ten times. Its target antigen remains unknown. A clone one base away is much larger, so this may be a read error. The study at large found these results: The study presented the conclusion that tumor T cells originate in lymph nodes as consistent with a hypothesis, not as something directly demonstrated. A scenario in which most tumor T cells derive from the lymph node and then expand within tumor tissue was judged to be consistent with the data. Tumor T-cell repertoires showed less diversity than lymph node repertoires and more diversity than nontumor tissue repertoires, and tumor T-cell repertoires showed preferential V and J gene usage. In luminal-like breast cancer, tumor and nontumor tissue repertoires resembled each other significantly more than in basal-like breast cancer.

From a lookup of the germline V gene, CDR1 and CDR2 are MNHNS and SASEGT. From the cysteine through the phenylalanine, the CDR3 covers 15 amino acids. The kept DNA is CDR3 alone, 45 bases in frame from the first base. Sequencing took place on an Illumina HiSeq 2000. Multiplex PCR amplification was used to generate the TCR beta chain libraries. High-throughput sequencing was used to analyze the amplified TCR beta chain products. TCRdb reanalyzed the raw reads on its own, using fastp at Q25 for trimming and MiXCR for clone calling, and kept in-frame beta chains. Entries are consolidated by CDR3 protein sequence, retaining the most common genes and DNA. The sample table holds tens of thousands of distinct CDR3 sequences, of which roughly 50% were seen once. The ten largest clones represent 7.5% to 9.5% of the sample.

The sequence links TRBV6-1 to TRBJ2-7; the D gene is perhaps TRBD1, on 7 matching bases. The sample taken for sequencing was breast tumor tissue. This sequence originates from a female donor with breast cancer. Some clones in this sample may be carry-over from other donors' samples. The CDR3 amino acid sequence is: CASSQAWRGLYEQYF. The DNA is TGTGCCAGCAGTCAAGCGTGGAGGGGGCTGTACGAGCAGTACTTC.